Below, 26 T cell receptor beta chains from the same sample are listed, as sequenced in a study of T cells in women clearing cervical HPV infection. TCRdb's copy holds only in-frame clones and misses some; the assay was immunoSEQ multiplex PCR. This sample's table has around 28,000 clones. Sequenced material: blood buffy coat. These receptors originate from a woman between 18 and 69 years old with a cervical HPV16 infection that either progressed to CIN3+ or cleared (not recorded which).

Comments on this clone: The read gets to within 3 residues of the CDR3 end, and the germline J gene fills in the rest. The genes are TRBV19 and TRBJ2-1; 8 positions match TRBD2. CDR3 size: 14 residues. Losses at the gene ends were 3 bases for V and 5 bases for J; bases not matched to a gene: 3. Germline values: CDR1 LNHDA, CDR2 SQIVND (reference sequence). The CDR3 spells CASSIGLAHNEQFF. Incomplete CDR3 DNA: TGTGCCAGTAGTATTGGACTAGCCCACAATGAG.

Concerning this clone itself: The CDR3 end lies 3 residues beyond the end of the read and is filled in from the germline J gene. This sequence joins TRBV7-6 and TRBJ2-3; D ambiguous. Germline values: CDR1 SGHVS, CDR2 FNYEAQ. The CDR3 length is 12 residues. The CDR3 here is CASSLSVETQYF. CDR3 bases read: TGTGCCAGCAGCTTATCGGTTGAGACG.

About this clone: The CDR3 end falls 3 residues outside the read, so it is completed with the germline J gene. The genes are TRBV10-1 and TRBJ2-1; D could derive from TRBD1 or TRBD2 (5 bases each). Germline V lookup: CDR1 WNHNN, CDR2 SYGVQD (reference sequence). Trimming shortened V by 11 bases and J by 3 bases, and 17 bases separated the two germline ends. The CDR3 has 14 amino acids. CDR3 in amino acids: CAPSPARGYNEQFF. Incomplete CDR3 DNA: TGCGCCCCCTCTCCGGCGAGGGGCTACAATGAG.

Of note for this clone: The read ends 3 residues shy of where the CDR3 ends; the end is completed using the germline J gene. V gene TRBV19 combines with J gene TRBJ2-7; 10 positions match TRBD2. Germline V lookup: CDR1 LNHDA, CDR2 SQIVND (reference sequence). V was clipped by 5 bases and J by 5 bases; unmatched bases: 9. This CDR3 spans 15 amino acids. The chain's CDR3 is CASSPEPGLANEQYF. CDR3 DNA (partial): TGTGCCAGTAGTCCTGAACCGGGACTAGCGAACGAG.

Of note for this clone: The read finishes 3 residues shy of the CDR3 end, and the germline J gene is used to complete it. The V gene is TRBV19, the J gene TRBJ1-6; D perhaps matches TRBD1 (5 bases). V gave up 3 bases and J gave up 10 bases, with 13 bases separating them. Germline assignment: CDR1 LNHDA and CDR2 SQIVND (reference sequence). The CDR3 covers 14 residues. The CDR3 is CASSIRGVGSPLHF. The CDR3 DNA, read in part, is TGTGCCAGTAGTATCCGGGGGGTCGGGTCACCC.

Comments on this clone: At one boundary the junction diverges from the germline segment, which might be a read error. The CDR3 end falls 3 residues outside the read, so it is completed with the germline J gene. Distinct nucleotide sequences in the sample also encode this CDR3. This chain links TRBV18 with TRBJ1-3; 7 bases match TRBD1. Germline CDR1 and CDR2: KGHSH and LQKENI. This CDR3 spans 14 amino acids. The CDR3 bases that were read are TGTGCCAGCTCACCCGACAGGGCCGGAAACACA. It is translated as CASSPDRAGNT. The whole CDR3 protein reads CASSPDRAGNTIYF. Full variable domain (rest looked up from reference TRBV18 and TRBJ1-3): NAGVMQNPRHLVRRRGQEARLRCSPMKGHSHVYWYRQLPEEGLKFMVYLQKENIIDESGMPKERFSAEFPKEGPSILRIQQVVRGDSAAYFCASSPDRAGNTIYFGEGSWLTVV.

On this clone: Read sequence stops 3 residues before the CDR3 end, and the germline J gene provides the missing end. The V call is TRBV19, the J call TRBJ1-2; D may be TRBD1 (5 bases). Per the germline V gene, CDR1 is LNHDA and CDR2 is SQIVND (reference sequence). This CDR3 is built from 16 residues. The covered CDR3 bases are TGTGCCAGTAGCACCCAGCGGGGGGTAACCACAGATACC. It encodes CASSTQRGVTTDT. The CDR3 as a whole reads CASSTQRGVTTDTYTF.

With respect to this clone: The read terminates 3 residues ahead of where the CDR3 ends, so the germline J gene completes it. The chain carries TRBV19 and TRBJ2-3, with D possibly matching TRBD2 (6 bases). The CDR3 is 14 amino acids. From germline, CDR1 is LNHDA and CDR2 SQIVND (reference sequence). Trimming removed 3 bases from V and 6 bases from J, with 13 bases in between. CDR3 sequence reads: CASSIQVAADTQYF. Partial CDR3 DNA: TGTGCCAGTAGTATTCAGGTAGCGGCGGATACG.

This clone is medium-sized by frequency. The read falls 3 residues short of the CDR3 end, and the missing part is taken from the germline J gene. The chain carries TRBV11-2 and TRBJ2-5; no clear D. V lost 2 bases and J 3 bases, leaving 7 bases between the germline ends. The CDR3 spans 13 residues. Germline V gene sequence: CDR1 SGHAT, CDR2 FQNNGV. The CDR3 loop is CASSLIAKETQYF. The CDR3 bases that were read are TGTGCCAGCAGCTTAATAGCTAAAGAGACC.

Comment on this clone: The sequence runs out 3 residues before the end of the CDR3; the remainder is reconstructed from the germline J gene. The rearrangement links TRBV6-2 or TRBV6-3 to TRBJ2-3, with 7 bases that match TRBD1. J was trimmed by 2 bases and V by 5 bases; bases with no gene match: 13. The CDR3 extends over 17 amino acids. The germline V gene has CDR1 MNHEY and CDR2 SVGEGT. CDR3 sequence: CASSPLRGSETTDTQYF. The sequenced part of the CDR3 DNA is TGTGCCAGCAGTCCACTCAGGGGGTCCGAGACCACAGATACG.

For this clone: Read data end 3 residues before the CDR3 end; the end is taken from the germline J gene. The chain recombines TRBV5-1 with TRBJ2-3, with D possibly being TRBD2 (5 bases). Germline V CDR1 and CDR2: SGHRS, YFSETQ. The CDR3 loop spans 17 amino acids. The V end lost 2 bases, the J end lost 2 bases, and 18 bases lay between the germline ends. CDR3 residues: CASSLTPASRDTDTQYF. The CDR3 DNA, read in part, is TGCGCCAGCAGCTTAACCCCCGCTAGCCGGGACACAGATACG.

A note on this clone: The CDR3 end is not reached by the read, which stops 3 residues before it; the germline J gene fills it in. This chain connects TRBV18 to TRBJ2-5; D is possibly TRBD1 (7 bases). The CDR3 has 14 amino acids. The V end was cut by 3 bases, the J end by 4 bases, with 12 bases between. Germline V gene data show CDR1 as KGHSH and CDR2 as LQKENI. CDR3 DNA, as far as it was read: TGTGCCAGCTCACCGTCAGGGGGAGGAGAGACC. It yields the protein CASSPSGGGET. The whole CDR3 reads CASSPSGGGETQYF.

Comment on this clone: Sequencing ends 3 residues short of the CDR3 end; the germline J gene provides the rest. The chain combines TRBV19 with TRBJ1-5; D gene uncertain. The CDR3 has 14 residues. Trimming took off 7 bases at V and 5 bases at J, with 15 bases between the two ends. From germline, CDR1 is LNHDA and CDR2 SQIVND (reference sequence). CDR3 DNA (partial): TGTGCCAGTACCTCCGAGGGCACTTATCAGCCC. Encoded protein: CASTSEGTYQP. The whole CDR3 sequence reads CASTSEGTYQPQHF.

Comment on this clone: With the read ending 3 residues before the CDR3 end, the germline J gene is used to fill in that end. The chain joins TRBV5-1 to TRBJ1-1, with D unresolved. V lost 4 bases to trimming and J lost 0 bases, with 13 bases between them. The CDR3 consists of 15 residues. CDR1 is SGHRS and CDR2 is YFSETQ in the germline V gene. The CDR3 loop reads CASSHGGGMNTEAFF. Incomplete CDR3 DNA: TGCGCCAGCAGCCACGGAGGCGGGATGAACACTGAA. Complete variable domain (other parts from reference TRBV5-1 and TRBJ1-1): KAGVTQTPRYLIKTRGQQVTLSCSPISGHRSVSWYQQTPGQGLQFLFEYFSETQRNKGNFPGRFSGRQFSNSRSEMNVSTLELGDSALYLCASSHGGGMNTEAFFGQGTRLTVV.

On this clone: The read ends 3 residues early relative to the CDR3; the germline J gene fills the gap. This rearrangement joins TRBV7-9 to TRBJ1-2, with D unresolved. There are 15 residues in the CDR3. The germline gives CDR1 SEHNR, CDR2 FQNEAQ (reference sequence). The DNA read from the CDR3 is TGTGCCAGCAGCTTAAGTCCTAGCCCCAAAAACATC. Translated, it gives CASSLSPSPKNI. The full CDR3 reads CASSLSPSPKNIYTF.

Of note for this clone: Read data end 3 residues before the CDR3 end; the end is taken from the germline J gene. The chain uses TRBV19 and TRBJ2-3, with D unclear. The CDR3 totals 13 residues. The germline CDR1 and CDR2 sequences are LNHDA and SQIVND (reference sequence). The sequenced CDR3 bases are TGTGCCAGTGCTACAGCAGTCAATCAGCCG. Protein: CASATAVNQP. The whole CDR3 reads CASATAVNQPQYF.

About this clone itself: From the germline J gene comes the end of the CDR3, since the read stops 3 residues before it. The gene calls are TRBV2 and TRBJ1-3, with a tentative D call TRBD1 (5 bases). This CDR3 comprises 16 residues. V was cut by 0 bases and J by 6 bases, with 15 bases left in between. CDR1 SNHLY and CDR2 FYNNEI come from the germline V gene. The CDR3 sequence: CASSEAGSLGENTIYF. The sequenced CDR3 bases are TGTGCCAGCAGTGAAGCTGGCTCCCTAGGGGAAAACACC.

About this clone itself: With the read ending 3 residues before the CDR3 end, the germline J gene is used to fill in that end. The V gene is TRBV14, the J gene TRBJ1-6, with D maybe TRBD1 (5 bases). Germline CDR1 and CDR2: SGHDN and FVKESK. V shed 0 bases and J shed 4 bases, with 13 bases lying between them. The CDR3 consists of 17 residues. The CDR3 spells CASSQEDWTRYNSPLHF. The CDR3 bases that were read are TGTGCCAGCAGCCAAGAAGATTGGACAAGGTATAATTCACCC.

Considering frequency, this clone is medium-sized. The missing CDR3 end, 3 residues past where the read stops, is filled in from the germline J gene. This chain uses TRBV18 with TRBJ1-6; D ambiguous. The CDR3 totals 14 residues. Germline-derived CDR1 and CDR2 are KGHSH and LQKENI. Trimming cost V 5 bases and J 9 bases, with 14 bases left between them. The CDR3 sequence: CASSKIAGISPLHF. CDR3 DNA (partial): TGTGCCAGCTCAAAAATCGCAGGAATTTCACCC.

Worth noting for this clone: The read falls 3 residues short of the CDR3 end, and the missing part is taken from the germline J gene. The chain recombines TRBV19 with TRBJ1-4; possibly TRBD1 for D (6 bases). CDR1 LNHDA and CDR2 SQIVND come from the germline V gene (reference sequence). This CDR3 comprises 15 residues. V was pared by 5 bases and J by 2 bases, with 12 bases between. CDR3 region: CASSATGLTNEKLFF. The sequenced CDR3 bases are TGTGCCAGTAGTGCCACAGGGTTGACTAATGAAAAA.

About this clone itself: The read ends 3 residues shy of where the CDR3 ends; the end is completed using the germline J gene. The V and J genes are TRBV7-2 and TRBJ2-5, with D maybe TRBD2 (6 bases). V shed 2 bases and J shed 5 bases, with 15 bases lying between them. Germline assignment: CDR1 SGHTA and CDR2 FQGNSA. There are 15 residues in the CDR3. Here the CDR3 reads CASSLRPGEAETQYF. The part of the CDR3 DNA that was read is TGTGCCAGCAGCTTAAGGCCGGGGGAGGCTGAGACC.

Turning to this clone: The CDR3 end falls 3 residues outside the read, so it is completed with the germline J gene. The chain uses TRBV20-1 and TRBJ2-7; no clear D gene. Germline CDR1 and CDR2: DFQATT and SNEGSKA (reference sequence). The CDR3 is made up of 14 amino acids. With 8 bases removed from V and 2 bases from J, the gap between germline ends came to 19 bases. CDR3 DNA (partial): TGCAGTCCCCAGGTATTGGCATACACCTACGAG. The encoded protein is CSPQVLAYTYE. The full-length CDR3 reads as CSPQVLAYTYEQYF.

Concerning this clone: With the read ending 3 residues before the CDR3 end, the germline J gene is used to fill in that end. The gene calls are TRBV30 and TRBJ2-5, with 10 positions matching TRBD2. Germline loops: CDR1 GTSNPN, CDR2 SVGIG (reference sequence). This CDR3 spans 17 amino acids. V lost 3 bases to trimming and J lost 4 bases; unmatched junction nucleotides: 14. The part of the CDR3 DNA that was read is TGTGCCTGGAGCGGGAGGGAGCGGGGGGGCCGGAGAGAGACC. Translated, it gives CAWSGRERGGRRET. The full-length CDR3 reads as CAWSGRERGGRRETQYF.

Comments on this clone: The read ends 3 residues before the CDR3 terminus; that terminus is restored from the germline J gene. The V gene is TRBV19, the J gene TRBJ2-7; TRBD2 is a possible D gene (5 bases). The CDR3 contains 13 residues. Germline V lookup: CDR1 LNHDA, CDR2 SQIVND (reference sequence). Trimming removed 3 bases at V and 5 bases at J, with 11 bases between. The covered CDR3 bases are TGTGCCAGTAGTATTGCGTTCGGGGACGAG. This encodes CASSIAFGDE. The complete CDR3 reads CASSIAFGDEQYF.

As concerns this clone: The CDR3 end is not reached by the read, which stops 3 residues before it; the germline J gene fills it in. The chain carries TRBV30 and TRBJ1-1, with D perhaps matching TRBD1 (5 bases). Germline CDR1 reads GTSNPN; CDR2 reads SVGIG (reference sequence). V was shortened by 2 bases and J by 0 bases, with 13 bases between the two germline ends. The CDR3 contains 15 residues. The sequenced CDR3 bases are TGTGCCTGGAGTTCCCAGGTAGGGGTGAACACTGAA. Translated: CAWSSQVGVNTE. The CDR3 in full is CAWSSQVGVNTEAFF.

About this clone: The read terminates 3 residues ahead of where the CDR3 ends, so the germline J gene completes it. The V call is TRBV7-6, the J call TRBJ2-5; possibly TRBD2 for D (7 bases). The CDR3 is 16 amino acids. Trimming removed 4 bases at V and 5 bases at J, with 20 bases between. The germline V gene has CDR1 SGHVS and CDR2 FNYEAQ. CDR3 DNA (partial): TGTGCCAGCAGCTCGCCCTGGGGGGGGCCTAGGGAGACC. This translates into CASSSPWGGPRET. The CDR3 as a whole reads CASSSPWGGPRETQYF.